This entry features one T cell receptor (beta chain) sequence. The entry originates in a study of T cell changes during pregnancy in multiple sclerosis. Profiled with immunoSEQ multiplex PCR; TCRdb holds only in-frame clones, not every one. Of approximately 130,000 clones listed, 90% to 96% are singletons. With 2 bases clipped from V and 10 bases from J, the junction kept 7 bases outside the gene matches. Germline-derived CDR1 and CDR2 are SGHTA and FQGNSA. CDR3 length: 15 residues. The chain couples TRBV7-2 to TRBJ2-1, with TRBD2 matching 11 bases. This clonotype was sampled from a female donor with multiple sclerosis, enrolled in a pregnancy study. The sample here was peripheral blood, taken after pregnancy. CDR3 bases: TGTGCCAGCAGCTTAACCGGGACTAGCGGCCCAGAGCAGTTCTTC. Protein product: CASSLTGTSGPEQFF.